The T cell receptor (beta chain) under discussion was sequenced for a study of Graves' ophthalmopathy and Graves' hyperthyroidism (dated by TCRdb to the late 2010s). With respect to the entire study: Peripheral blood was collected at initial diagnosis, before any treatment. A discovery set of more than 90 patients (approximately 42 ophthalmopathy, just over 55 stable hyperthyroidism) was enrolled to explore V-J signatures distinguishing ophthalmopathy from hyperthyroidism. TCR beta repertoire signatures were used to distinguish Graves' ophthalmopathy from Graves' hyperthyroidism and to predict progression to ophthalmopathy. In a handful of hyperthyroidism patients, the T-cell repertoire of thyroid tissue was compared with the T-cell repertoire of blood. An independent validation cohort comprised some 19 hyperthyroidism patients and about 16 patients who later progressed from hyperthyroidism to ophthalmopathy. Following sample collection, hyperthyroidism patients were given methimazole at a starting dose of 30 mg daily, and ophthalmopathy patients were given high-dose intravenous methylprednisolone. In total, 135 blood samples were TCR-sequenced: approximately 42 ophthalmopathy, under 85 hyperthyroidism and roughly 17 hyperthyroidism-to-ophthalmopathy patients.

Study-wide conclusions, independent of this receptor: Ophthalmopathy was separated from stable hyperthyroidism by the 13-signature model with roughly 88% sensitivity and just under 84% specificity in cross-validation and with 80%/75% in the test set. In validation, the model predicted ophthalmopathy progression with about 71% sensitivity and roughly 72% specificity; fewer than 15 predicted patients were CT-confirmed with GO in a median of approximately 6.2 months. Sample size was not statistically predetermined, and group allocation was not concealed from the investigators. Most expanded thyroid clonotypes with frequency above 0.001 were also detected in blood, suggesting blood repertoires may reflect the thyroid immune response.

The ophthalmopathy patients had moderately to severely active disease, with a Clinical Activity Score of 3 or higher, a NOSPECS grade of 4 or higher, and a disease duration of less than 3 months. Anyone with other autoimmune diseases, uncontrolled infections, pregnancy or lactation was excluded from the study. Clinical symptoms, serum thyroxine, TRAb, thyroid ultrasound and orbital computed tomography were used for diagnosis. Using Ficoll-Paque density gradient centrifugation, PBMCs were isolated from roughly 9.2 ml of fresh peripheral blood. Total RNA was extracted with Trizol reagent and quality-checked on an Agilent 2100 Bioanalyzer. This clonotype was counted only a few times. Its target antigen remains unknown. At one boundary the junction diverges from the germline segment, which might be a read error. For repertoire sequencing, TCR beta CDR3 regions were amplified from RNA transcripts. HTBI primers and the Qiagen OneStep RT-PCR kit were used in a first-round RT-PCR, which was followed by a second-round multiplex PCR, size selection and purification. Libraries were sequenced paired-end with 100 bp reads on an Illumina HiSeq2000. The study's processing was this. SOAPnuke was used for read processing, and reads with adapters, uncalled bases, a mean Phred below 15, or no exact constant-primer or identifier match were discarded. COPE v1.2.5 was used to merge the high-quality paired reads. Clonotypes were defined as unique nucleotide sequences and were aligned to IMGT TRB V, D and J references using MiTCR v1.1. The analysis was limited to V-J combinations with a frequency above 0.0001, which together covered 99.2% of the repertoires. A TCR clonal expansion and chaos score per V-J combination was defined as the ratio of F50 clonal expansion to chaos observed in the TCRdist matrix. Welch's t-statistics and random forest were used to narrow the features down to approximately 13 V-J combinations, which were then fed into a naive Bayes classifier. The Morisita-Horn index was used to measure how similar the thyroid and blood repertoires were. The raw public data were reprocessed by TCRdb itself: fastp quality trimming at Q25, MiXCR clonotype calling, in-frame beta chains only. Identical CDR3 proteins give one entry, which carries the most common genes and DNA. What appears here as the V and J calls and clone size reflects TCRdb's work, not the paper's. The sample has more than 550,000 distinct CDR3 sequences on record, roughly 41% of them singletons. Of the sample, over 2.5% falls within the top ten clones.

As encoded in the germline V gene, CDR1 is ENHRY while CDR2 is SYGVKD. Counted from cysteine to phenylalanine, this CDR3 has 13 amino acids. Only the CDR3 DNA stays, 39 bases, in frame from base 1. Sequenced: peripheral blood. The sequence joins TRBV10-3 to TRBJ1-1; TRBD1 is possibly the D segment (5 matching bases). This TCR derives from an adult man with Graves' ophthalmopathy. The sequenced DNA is TGTGCCAGCAGTTACGGAGGGGTCAGGGAAGCTTTCTTT. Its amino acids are CASSYGGVREAFF.